The 20 T cell receptor beta chains in this list originate from one sample, sequenced in a study of T cell repertoires in cytomegalovirus infection. TCRdb re-derived calls from the reads in MiXCR, one entry per CDR3 protein. Of 150,000 or so distinct CDR3 sequences listed, about 6% were seen once; the top ten hold under 20%. The sample comprised PBMCs. The origin of the receptors is a human donor in good health (CMV status not recorded). Some clones in this sample may be carry-over from other donors' samples.

This clonotype has just a few counts. This chain joins TRBV5-1 and TRBJ2-1; 9 positions match TRBD2. The CDR3 covers 16 residues. V lost 4 bases, J lost 3 bases, and 8 bases stayed unmatched. Germline CDR1 and CDR2: SGHRS and YFSETQ. The CDR3 nucleotides are TGCGCCAGCAGCGTCTCCGGGACTAGCAACTACAATGAGCAGTTCTTC. It codes for CASSVSGTSNYNEQFF.

There are many counts of this clonotype. The rearrangement joins TRBV24-1 to TRBJ1-4, with 10 bases aligning to TRBD1. With 7 bases clipped from V and 4 bases from J, the junction kept 8 bases outside the gene matches. This CDR3 is 16 amino acids long. Germline V gene sequence: CDR1 KGHDR, CDR2 SFDVKD. DNA for the CDR3: TGTGCCACCAGCTCCGGGACAGGGGCGTTTAATGAAAAACTGTTTTTT. The encoded protein is CATSSGTGAFNEKLFF.

The genes are TRBV6-2 or TRBV6-3 and TRBJ1-1; the D is unclear. Trimming removed 8 bases from V and 0 bases from J, with 10 bases in between. This CDR3 comprises 13 residues. Germline CDR1 MNHEY, CDR2 SVGEGT. The CDR3 loop reads CASWKTMNTEAFF. The DNA for the CDR3 is TGTGCCAGCTGGAAAACCATGAACACTGAAGCTTTCTTT.

This clonotype was observed at least ten times. V gene TRBV7-9 combines with J gene TRBJ2-6; D might be TRBD1 or TRBD2, each matching 5 bases. V lost 7 bases, J lost 1 base, and 26 bases lay in between. The CDR3 contains 20 residues. The germline V gene has CDR1 SEHNR and CDR2 FQNEAQ (reference sequence). CDR3 amino acids: CASTDLDRDPGGSGANVLTF. DNA of the CDR3: TGTGCCAGCACCGATTTAGACCGGGACCCTGGAGGTTCTGGGGCCAACGTCCTGACTTTC.

This sequence joins TRBV29-1 and TRBJ2-6, with a weak D call TRBD2 (6 bases). The germline V and J ends were trimmed by 4 bases and 0 bases, with 19 bases remaining between them. CDR3 length: 18 amino acids. Germline-derived CDR1 and CDR2 are SQVTM and ANQGSEA. The CDR3 loop reads CSVASRGRLNSGANVLTF. The CDR3 coding sequence is TGCAGCGTTGCGTCCCGGGGGAGATTAAACTCTGGGGCCAACGTCCTGACTTTC.

In its sample, this clonotype was seen many times. This sequence joins TRBV2 and TRBJ1-2; 7 bases line up with TRBD1. The trim removed 3 bases at V and 0 bases at J, leaving 4 bases unmatched. The CDR3 has 15 residues. Germline V gene data show CDR1 as SNHLY and CDR2 as FYNNEI. DNA for the CDR3: TGTGCCAGCAGTGAGAGGACAGGAGCTAACTATGGCTACACCTTC. This encodes CASSERTGANYGYTF.

This clonotype was counted at least ten times. The chain has TRBV12-5 and TRBJ1-6; 9 nucleotides line up with TRBD1. Germline CDR1 LGHNT, CDR2 FRNRAP. Trimming at V came to 6 bases and at J to 4 bases, leaving 10 bases not matched to a gene. The CDR3 loop spans 17 amino acids. CDR3 DNA sequence: TGTGCTAGTGGACTCCGGACAGGGGCCTTATATAATTCACCCCTCCACTTT. Amino acids: CASGLRTGALYNSPLHF.

This clonotype was observed many times. The chain is built from TRBV20-1 and TRBJ2-3, with unresolved D. V was shortened by 3 bases and J by 0 bases, with 4 bases between the two germline ends. Germline V gene sequence: CDR1 DFQATT, CDR2 SNEGSKA (reference sequence). This CDR3 contains 12 residues. The CDR3, as DNA: TGCAGTGCTAGGGGGAGCACAGATACGCAGTATTTT. Translating it yields CSARGSTDTQYF.

At least ten counts were recorded for this clonotype. The rearrangement uses TRBV20-1 and TRBJ2-1; the match to TRBD2 covers 8 bases. The CDR3 totals 15 residues. V shed 2 bases and J 2 bases; nucleotides not matched to a gene: 5. The germline CDR1 and CDR2 sequences are DFQATT and SNEGSKA (reference sequence). Here the CDR3 reads CSARLWGLAYNEQFF. CDR3 bases: TGCAGTGCTAGACTTTGGGGACTAGCCTACAATGAGCAGTTCTTC.

This clonotype was found many times. The chain uses TRBV12-3 or TRBV12-4 and TRBJ1-3, with D unresolved. V dropped 5 bases and J dropped 2 bases, with 13 bases sitting between them. This CDR3 contains 15 residues. The CDR3 is CASSEVLPTGNTIYF. For the CDR3, the DNA is TGTGCCAGCAGTGAAGTATTACCGACTGGAAACACCATATATTTT.

In its sample, this clonotype was seen many times. This rearrangement joins TRBV7-3 to TRBJ2-3, with D possibly being TRBD1 (6 bases). The V gene's germline CDR1 is SGHTA and CDR2 FQGTGA. The CDR3 is 14 amino acids. Trimming pared 5 bases from V and 0 bases from J, leaving 9 bases between. CDR3 protein: CASSLGQSTDTQYF. CDR3 nucleotide sequence: TGTGCCAGCAGCCTCGGACAGAGCACAGATACGCAGTATTTT.

This clonotype showed up just a few times. V is TRBV7-2 and J is TRBJ1-1; maybe TRBD1 (6 bases). This CDR3 is 15 amino acids long. Germline CDR1 is SGHTA and CDR2 is FQGNSA. The V end was cut by 5 bases, the J end by 5 bases, with 18 bases between. The chain's CDR3 is CASSPSPGARTEAFF. The DNA of the CDR3 is TGTGCCAGCAGCCCTAGCCCGGGGGCGAGAACTGAAGCTTTCTTT.

This clonotype was observed at least ten times. The chain is built from TRBV7-9 and TRBJ2-7, with 8 bases matching TRBD1. The CDR3 length is 12 residues. Germline CDR1 reads SEHNR; CDR2 reads FQNEAQ (reference sequence). The junction had 5 bases not matched to a gene; V was cut back by 4 bases and J by 9 bases. The CDR3: CASSSTGTGQYF. The DNA of the CDR3 is TGTGCCAGCAGCTCCACCGGGACAGGGCAGTACTTC.

The table lists this clonotype with many counts. The chain joins TRBV12-3 or TRBV12-4 to TRBJ1-5; D not resolved. V lost 5 bases, J lost 0 bases, and 11 bases lay in between. The CDR3 runs to 15 residues. The CDR3 reads CASSNSDYSNQPQHF. DNA of the CDR3: TGTGCCAGCAGTAATAGCGATTATAGCAATCAGCCCCAGCATTTT.

The chain couples TRBV20-1 to TRBJ1-3; 9 bases are a match to TRBD1. Unmatched junction bases numbered 7, after V lost 4 bases and J lost 3 bases. Germline V lookup: CDR1 DFQATT, CDR2 SNEGSKA (reference sequence). The CDR3 totals 15 residues. The CDR3 sequence: CSATPGTGLGNTIYF. The CDR3 DNA reads TGCAGTGCTACCCCCGGGACAGGGCTTGGAAACACCATATATTTT.

This clonotype was seen ten or more times. This chain uses TRBV7-2 with TRBJ1-5; 9 bases map to TRBD1. The germline V gene encodes CDR1 SGHTA and CDR2 FQGNSA. After removal of 4 bases from V and 7 bases from J, the junction contained 2 bases not matched to a gene. This CDR3 has 13 amino acids. Here the CDR3 DNA reads TGTGCCAGCAGCTCGGACAGGGGACAGCCCCAGCATTTT. This gives the protein CASSSDRGQPQHF.

This clonotype was recorded many times. The CDR3 coding sequence is TGTGCCAGCAGCTTAGGGGGAGCAAGCAATCAGCCCCAGCATTTT. Translation: CASSLGGASNQPQHF. J is TRBJ1-5 and V is TRBV7-2, with D unclear. V was cut by 1 base and J by 1 base, with 8 bases left in between. This CDR3 has 15 amino acids. Germline V lookup: CDR1 SGHTA, CDR2 FQGNSA.

This clonotype showed up many times. The chain employs TRBV7-2 and TRBJ2-7; 9 bases match TRBD2. This CDR3 contains 13 residues. The germline V gene has CDR1 SGHTA and CDR2 FQGNSA. V gave up 4 bases and J gave up 5 bases; unmatched junction bases: 3. The CDR3 DNA sequence: TGTGCCAGCAGCTGGCGGGGGGGGGACGAGCAGTACTTC. This gives the protein CASSWRGGDEQYF.

The sample holds a few counts of this clonotype. The V and J genes are TRBV7-9 and TRBJ2-5; no clear D gene. Germline CDR1 is SEHNR and CDR2 is FQNEAQ (reference sequence). The length of the CDR3 is 18 residues. V lost 4 bases to trimming and J lost 0 bases, with 21 bases between them. This CDR3 reads CASSSPLGSALYQETQYF. The CDR3 DNA reads TGTGCCAGCAGCTCACCACTCGGGTCAGCGTTGTACCAAGAGACCCAGTACTTC.

This clonotype was picked up many times. V gene TRBV6-4 combines with J gene TRBJ2-6; TRBD1 aligns across 7 bases. This CDR3 spans 19 amino acids. The germline gives CDR1 MRHNA, CDR2 SNTAGT. Trimming took 1 base from V and 1 from J; bases not matched to a gene: 10. The CDR3 sequence: CASSDLRQGPRSGANVLTF. CDR3 in DNA: TGTGCCAGCAGTGACTTACGACAGGGCCCGAGGTCTGGGGCCAACGTCCTGACTTTC.